This passage covers 2 T cell receptor beta chains from one sample sequenced in a study of vaccination effects on CD4 cells after COVID-19. Antigen specificity for these receptors is unknown. Assay used: immunoSEQ multiplex PCR; TCRdb lists only in-frame clones, some missing. This table holds 45,000 to 65,000 clones, about 78% found once. It was after around 10 days of culture that CD4+ T cells were isolated. Each person got two doses of an mRNA SARS-CoV-2 vaccine, BNT162b2 or mRNA-1273. This specimen consisted of CD4+ T cells from PBMCs cultured without peptide, obtained after COVID-19 vaccination. The receptors here all came from a human donor who received a COVID-19 vaccine.

This clone is a singleton in its sample. The chain combines TRBV6-6 with TRBJ1-1, with D unresolved. The CDR3 is 13 amino acids. CDR1 is MNHNY, CDR2 SVGAGI, per germline (reference sequence). Trimming shortened V by 5 bases and J by 4 bases, and 11 bases separated the two germline ends. The CDR3 loop is CASSPGVATEAFF. The CDR3 DNA follows: TGTGCCAGCAGTCCCGGGGTCGCCACTGAAGCTTTCTTT.

In its sample, this clone was seen a few times. The chain carries TRBV19 and TRBJ1-2, with TRBD1 as a possible D gene (5 bases). The CDR3 is 16 amino acids. Germline CDR1 reads LNHDA; CDR2 reads SQIVND (reference sequence). Trimming removed 1 base from V and 5 bases from J, with 17 bases in between. CDR3 nucleotides: TGTGCCAGTAGTATAGTTCCCCGCAGGGATGGATATGGCTACACCTTC. Translated: CASSIVPRRDGYGYTF.